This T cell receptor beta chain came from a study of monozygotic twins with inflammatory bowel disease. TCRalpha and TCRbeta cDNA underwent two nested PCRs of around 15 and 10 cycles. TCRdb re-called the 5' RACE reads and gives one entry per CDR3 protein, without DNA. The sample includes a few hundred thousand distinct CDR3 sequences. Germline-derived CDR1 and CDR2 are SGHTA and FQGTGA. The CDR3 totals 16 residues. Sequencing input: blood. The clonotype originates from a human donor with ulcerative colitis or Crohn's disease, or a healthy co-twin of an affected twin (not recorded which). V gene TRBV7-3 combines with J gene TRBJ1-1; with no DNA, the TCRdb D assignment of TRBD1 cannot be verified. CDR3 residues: CASSLNPQGGRAEAFF. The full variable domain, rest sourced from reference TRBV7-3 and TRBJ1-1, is GAGVSQTPSNKVTEKGKYVELRCDPISGHTALYWYRQSLGQGPEFLIYFQGTGAADDSGLPNDRFFAVRPEGSVSTLKIQRTERGDSAVYLCASSLNPQGGRAEAFFGQGTRLTVV.